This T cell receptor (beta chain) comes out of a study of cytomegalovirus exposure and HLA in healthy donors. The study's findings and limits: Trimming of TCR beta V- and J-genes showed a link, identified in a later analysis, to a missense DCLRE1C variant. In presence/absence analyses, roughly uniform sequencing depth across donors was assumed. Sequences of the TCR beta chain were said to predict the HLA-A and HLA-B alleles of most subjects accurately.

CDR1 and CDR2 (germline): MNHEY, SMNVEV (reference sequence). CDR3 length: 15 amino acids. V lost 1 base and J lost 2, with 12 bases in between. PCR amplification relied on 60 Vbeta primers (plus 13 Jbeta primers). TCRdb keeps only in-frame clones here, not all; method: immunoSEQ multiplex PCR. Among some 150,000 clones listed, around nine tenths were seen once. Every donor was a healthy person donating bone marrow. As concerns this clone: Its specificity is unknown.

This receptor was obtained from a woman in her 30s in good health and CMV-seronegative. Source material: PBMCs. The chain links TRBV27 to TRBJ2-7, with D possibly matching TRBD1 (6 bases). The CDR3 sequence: CASSLLGTPTYEQYF. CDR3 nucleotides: TGTGCCAGCAGTTTATTGGGGACACCTACCTACGAGCAGTACTTC.